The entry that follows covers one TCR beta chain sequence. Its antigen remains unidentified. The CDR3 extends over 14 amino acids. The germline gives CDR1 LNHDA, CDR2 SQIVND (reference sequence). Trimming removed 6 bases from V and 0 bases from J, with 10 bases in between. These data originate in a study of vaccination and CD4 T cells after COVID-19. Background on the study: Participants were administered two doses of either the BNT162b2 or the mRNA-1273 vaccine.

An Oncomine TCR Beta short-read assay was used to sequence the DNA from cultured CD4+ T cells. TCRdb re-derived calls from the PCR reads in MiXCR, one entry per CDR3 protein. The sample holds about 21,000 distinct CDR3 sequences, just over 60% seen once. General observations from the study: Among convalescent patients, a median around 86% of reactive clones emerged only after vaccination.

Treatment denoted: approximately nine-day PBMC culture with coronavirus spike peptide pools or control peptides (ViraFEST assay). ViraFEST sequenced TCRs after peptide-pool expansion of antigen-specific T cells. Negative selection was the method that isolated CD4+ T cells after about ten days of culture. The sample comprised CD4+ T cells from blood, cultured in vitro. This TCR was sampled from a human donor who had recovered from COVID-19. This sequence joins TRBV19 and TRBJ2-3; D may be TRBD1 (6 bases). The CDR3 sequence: CASSGTLSTDTQYF. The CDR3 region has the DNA TGTGCCAGTAGCGGGACACTCAGCACAGATACGCAGTATTTT.